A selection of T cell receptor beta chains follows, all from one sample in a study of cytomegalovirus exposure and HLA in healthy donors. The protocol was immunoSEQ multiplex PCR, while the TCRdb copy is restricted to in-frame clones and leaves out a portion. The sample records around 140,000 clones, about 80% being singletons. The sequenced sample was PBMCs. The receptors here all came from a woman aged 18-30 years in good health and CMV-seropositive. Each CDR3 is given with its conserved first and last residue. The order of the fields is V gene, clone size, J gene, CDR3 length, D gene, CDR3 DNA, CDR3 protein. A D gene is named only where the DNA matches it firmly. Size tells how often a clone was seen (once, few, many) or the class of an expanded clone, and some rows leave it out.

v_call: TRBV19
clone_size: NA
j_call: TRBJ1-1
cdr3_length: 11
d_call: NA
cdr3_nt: TGTGCCACAAGGGGGTTAACTGAAGCTTCCTTT
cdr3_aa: CATRGLTEASF

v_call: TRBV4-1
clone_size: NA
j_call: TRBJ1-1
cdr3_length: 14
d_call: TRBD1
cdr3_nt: TGCGCCAGCAGCCAGTACCGGGACAGGGCTGAAGCTTTCTTT
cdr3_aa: CASSQYRDRAEAFF

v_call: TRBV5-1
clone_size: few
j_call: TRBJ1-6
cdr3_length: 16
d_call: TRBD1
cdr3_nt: TGCGCCAGCAGCTCGGGACAGGGTTTAGATAATTCACCCCTCCACTTT
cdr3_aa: CASSSGQGLDNSPLHF

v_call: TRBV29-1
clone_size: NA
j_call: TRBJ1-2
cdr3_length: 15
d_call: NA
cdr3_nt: TGCAGCGTTGAAGATTTTCAGACTCCTAACTATGGCTACACCTTC
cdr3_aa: CSVEDFQTPNYGYTF

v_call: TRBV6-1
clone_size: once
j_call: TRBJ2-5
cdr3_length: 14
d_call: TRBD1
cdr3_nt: TGTGCCAGCACCCAGGGGGAATTGACCGGGACCCAGTACTTC
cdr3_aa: CASTQGELTGTQYF

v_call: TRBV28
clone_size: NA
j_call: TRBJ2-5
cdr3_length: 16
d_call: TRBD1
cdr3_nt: TGTGCCAGCAGTCGGACCAGGGGGCGCATCCAAGAGACCCAGTACTTC
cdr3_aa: CASSRTRGRIQETQYF

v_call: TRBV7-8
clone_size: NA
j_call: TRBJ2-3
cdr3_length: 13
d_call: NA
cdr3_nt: TGTGCCAGCAGCTTAATCGGCACAGATACGCAGTATTTT
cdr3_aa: CASSLIGTDTQYF

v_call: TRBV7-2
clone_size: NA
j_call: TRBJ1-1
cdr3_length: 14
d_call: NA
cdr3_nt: TGTGCCAGCAGCTTACCCGGCGGGAGGTGGGAAGCTTTCTTT
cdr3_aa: CASSLPGGRWEAFF

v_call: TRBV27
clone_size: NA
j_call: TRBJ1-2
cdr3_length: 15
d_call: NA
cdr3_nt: TGTGCCAGCAGTTCGCATAGACTCGACCACTATGGCTACACCTTC
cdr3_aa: CASSSHRLDHYGYTF

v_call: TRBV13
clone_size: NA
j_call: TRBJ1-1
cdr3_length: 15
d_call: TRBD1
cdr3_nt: TGTGCCAGTTCTAAAAGGGACAGTTGGAACACTGAAGCTTTCTTT
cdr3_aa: CASSKRDSWNTEAFF

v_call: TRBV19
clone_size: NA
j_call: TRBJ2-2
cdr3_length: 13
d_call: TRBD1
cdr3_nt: TGTGCCAGTCGACAGGGTTCCACCGGGGAGCTGTTTTTT
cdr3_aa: CASRQGSTGELFF

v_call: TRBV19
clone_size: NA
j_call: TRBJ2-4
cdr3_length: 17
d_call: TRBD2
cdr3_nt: TGTGCCAGTACTGACCGGGACTATTCCTTAGCCAAAAACATTCAGTACTTC
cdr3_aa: CASTDRDYSLAKNIQYF

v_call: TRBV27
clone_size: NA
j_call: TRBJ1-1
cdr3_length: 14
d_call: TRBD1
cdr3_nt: TGTGCCAGCAGTTTGGGACAGGGATATACTGAAGCTTTCTTT
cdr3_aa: CASSLGQGYTEAFF

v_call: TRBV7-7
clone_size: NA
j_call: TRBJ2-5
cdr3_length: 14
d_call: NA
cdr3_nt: TGTGCCAGCAGCTTTAATAGCGGCCAAGAGACCCAGTACTTC
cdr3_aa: CASSFNSGQETQYF

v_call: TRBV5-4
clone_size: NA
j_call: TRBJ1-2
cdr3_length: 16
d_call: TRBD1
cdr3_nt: TGTGCCAGCAGCTTGGCAGGGGGCTGGGCTAACTATGGCTACACCTTC
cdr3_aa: CASSLAGGWANYGYTF

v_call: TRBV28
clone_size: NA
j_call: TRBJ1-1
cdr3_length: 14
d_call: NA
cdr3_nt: TGTGCCAGCAGGATACACAGGGTTGACACTGAAGCTTTCTTT
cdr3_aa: CASRIHRVDTEAFF

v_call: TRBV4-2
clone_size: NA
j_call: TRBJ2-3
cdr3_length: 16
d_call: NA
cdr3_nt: TGTGCCAGCAGATCAGACCCAGGGGATAGCACAGATACGCAGTATTTT
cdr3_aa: CASRSDPGDSTDTQYF

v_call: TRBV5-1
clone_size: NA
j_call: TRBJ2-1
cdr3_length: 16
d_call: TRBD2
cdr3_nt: TGCGCCAGCAGTTGGAGTGGCGGGGGGGCAGACAATGAGCAGTTCTTC
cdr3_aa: CASSWSGGGADNEQFF

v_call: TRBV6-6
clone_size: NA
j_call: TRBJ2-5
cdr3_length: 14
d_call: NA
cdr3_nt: TGTGCCAGCAGTTACTCCTCTTTGGGGGGTACCCAGTACTTC
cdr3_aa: CASSYSSLGGTQYF

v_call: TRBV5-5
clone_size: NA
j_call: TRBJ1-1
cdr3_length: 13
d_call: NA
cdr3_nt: TGTGCCAGCAGACCCCTAACGAACACTGAAGCTTTCTTT
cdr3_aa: CASRPLTNTEAFF

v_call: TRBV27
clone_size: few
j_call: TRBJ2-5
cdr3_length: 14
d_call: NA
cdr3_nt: TGTGCCAGCAGTTTACAAGGGGAACAAGAGACCCAGTACTTC
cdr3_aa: CASSLQGEQETQYF

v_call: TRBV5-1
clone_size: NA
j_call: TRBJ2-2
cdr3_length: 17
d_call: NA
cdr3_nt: TGCGCCAGCAGCTCCTCGGGCGCGGGGTTGAACACCGGGGAGCTGTTTTTT
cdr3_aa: CASSSSGAGLNTGELFF

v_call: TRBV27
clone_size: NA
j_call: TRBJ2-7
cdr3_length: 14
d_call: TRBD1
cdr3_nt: TGTGCCAGCAGTTTGACAGGGTTTTCCTACGAGCAGTACTTC
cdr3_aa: CASSLTGFSYEQYF

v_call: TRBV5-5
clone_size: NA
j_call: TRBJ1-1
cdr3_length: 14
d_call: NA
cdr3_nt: TGTGCCAGCAGCTCGCCAACAGGGTCCCCCGAAGCTTTCTTT
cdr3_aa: CASSSPTGSPEAFF

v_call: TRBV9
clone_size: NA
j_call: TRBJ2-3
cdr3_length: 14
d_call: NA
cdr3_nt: TGTGCCAGCAGCGTAGAGGGGAGGACAGATACGCAGTATTTT
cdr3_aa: CASSVEGRTDTQYF

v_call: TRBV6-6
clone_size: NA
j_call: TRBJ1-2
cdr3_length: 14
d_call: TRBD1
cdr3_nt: TGTGCCAGCAGGGGGGACAGGACAAACTATGGCTACACCTTC
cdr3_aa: CASRGDRTNYGYTF

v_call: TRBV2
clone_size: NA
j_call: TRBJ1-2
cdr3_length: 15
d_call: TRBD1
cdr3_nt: TGTGCCAGCAGGCGGGACAGGGGATTCAACTATGGCTACACCTTC
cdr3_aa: CASRRDRGFNYGYTF

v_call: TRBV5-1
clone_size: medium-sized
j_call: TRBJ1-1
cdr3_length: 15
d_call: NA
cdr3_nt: TGCGCCAGCAGCGTGGACAGCGGCATGAACACTGAAGCTTTCTTT
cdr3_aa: CASSVDSGMNTEAFF

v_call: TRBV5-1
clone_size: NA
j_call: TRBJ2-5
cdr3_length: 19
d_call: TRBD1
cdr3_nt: TGCGCCAGCAGCCGCCAGATTCTGACAGGGGATTTGTACCAAGAGACCCAGTACTTC
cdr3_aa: CASSRQILTGDLYQETQYF

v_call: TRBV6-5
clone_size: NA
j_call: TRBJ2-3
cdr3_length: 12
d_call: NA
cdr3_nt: TGTGCCAGCAGCTCAGATCGTGGTACGCAGTATTTT
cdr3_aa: CASSSDRGTQYF

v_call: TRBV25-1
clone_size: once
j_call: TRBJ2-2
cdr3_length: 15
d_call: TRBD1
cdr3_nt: TGTGCCAGCAGTAGGGACAGGGATTACACCGGGGAGCTGTTTTTT
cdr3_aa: CASSRDRDYTGELFF

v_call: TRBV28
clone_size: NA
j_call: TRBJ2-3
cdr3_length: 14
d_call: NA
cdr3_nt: TGTGCCAGCGCGGTGGGGGGGCTTTCAGATACGCAGTATTTT
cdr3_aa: CASAVGGLSDTQYF

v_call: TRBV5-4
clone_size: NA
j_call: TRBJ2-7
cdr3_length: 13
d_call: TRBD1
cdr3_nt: TGTGCCAGCAGCCCAGACAGGGGGCACGAGCAGTACTTC
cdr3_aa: CASSPDRGHEQYF

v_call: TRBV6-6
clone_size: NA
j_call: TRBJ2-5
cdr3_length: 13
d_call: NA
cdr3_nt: TGTGCCAGCAGTTGGCCTCAGGGAGAGACCCAGTACTTC
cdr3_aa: CASSWPQGETQYF

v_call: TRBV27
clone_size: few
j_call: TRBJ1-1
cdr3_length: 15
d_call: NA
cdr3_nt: TGTGCCAGCAGTTGGGCGGGGGGCTCGGACACTGAAGCTTTCTTT
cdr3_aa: CASSWAGGSDTEAFF

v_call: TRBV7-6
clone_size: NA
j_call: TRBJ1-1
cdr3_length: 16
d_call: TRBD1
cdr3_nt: TGTGCCAGCAGCTCCCAGGGGGCTCTCATGAACACTGAAGCTTTCTTT
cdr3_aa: CASSSQGALMNTEAFF

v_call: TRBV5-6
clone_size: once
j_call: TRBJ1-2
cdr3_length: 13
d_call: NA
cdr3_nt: TGTGCCAGCAGCTTGGGGGTACGGGGTGGCTACACCTTC
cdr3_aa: CASSLGVRGGYTF

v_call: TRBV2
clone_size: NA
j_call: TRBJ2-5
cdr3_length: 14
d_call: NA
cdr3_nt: TGTGCCAGCAGTGCAGGGAGGTTCCAAGAGACCCAGTACTTC
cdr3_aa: CASSAGRFQETQYF

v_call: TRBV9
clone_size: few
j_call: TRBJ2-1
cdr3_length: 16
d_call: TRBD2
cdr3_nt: TGTGCCAGCAGCCCCCGACTAGCGGGGGGTTACAATGAGCAGTTCTTC
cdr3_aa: CASSPRLAGGYNEQFF

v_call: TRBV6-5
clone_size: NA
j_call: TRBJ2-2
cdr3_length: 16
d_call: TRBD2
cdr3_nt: TGTGCCAGCAGTTACTCGAACCGGGGGGGCACCGGGGAGCTGTTTTTT
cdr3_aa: CASSYSNRGGTGELFF